The entry below gives a single T cell receptor (beta chain) sequence along with its context. These data belong to a study of blood T cell repertoires in COVID-19. As for the study in general: The study drew acute and convalescent COVID-19 samples from the United States, Italy and Spain.

Seattle's enrolled individuals joined amid active infection and were then monitored longitudinally. Germline CDR1 SGHRS, CDR2 YFSETQ. This CDR3 contains 12 residues. V gave up 5 bases and J gave up 3 bases, with 9 bases separating them. Original processing notes: Cell counts per sample came from amplifying reference gene primers. The protocol was immunoSEQ multiplex PCR, while the TCRdb copy is restricted to in-frame clones and leaves out a portion. V and J calls and clone size are given by that table; D and trimming were obtained from the DNA. Of about 300,000 clones listed, roughly 90% are singletons.

The sequence was collected from a woman under 40 with COVID-19, enrolled during active disease. V gene TRBV5-1 combines with J gene TRBJ2-7, with D tentatively TRBD1 (5 bases). The sequencing input was peripheral blood. DNA for the CDR3: TGCGCCAGCAGACAGACAGACTACGAGCAGTACTTC. This gives the protein CASRQTDYEQYF.